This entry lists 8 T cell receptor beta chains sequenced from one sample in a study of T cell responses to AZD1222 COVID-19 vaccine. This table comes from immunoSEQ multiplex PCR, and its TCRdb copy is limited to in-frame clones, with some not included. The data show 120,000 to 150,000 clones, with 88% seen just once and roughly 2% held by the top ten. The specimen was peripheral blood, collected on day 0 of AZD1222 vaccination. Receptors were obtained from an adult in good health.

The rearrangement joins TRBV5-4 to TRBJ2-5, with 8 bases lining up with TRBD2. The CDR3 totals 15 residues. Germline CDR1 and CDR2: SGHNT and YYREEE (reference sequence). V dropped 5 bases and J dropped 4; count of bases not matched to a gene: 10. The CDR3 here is CASRRSGTRGETQYF. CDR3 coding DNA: TGTGCCAGCAGACGATCGGGGACTAGGGGAGAGACCCAGTACTTC.

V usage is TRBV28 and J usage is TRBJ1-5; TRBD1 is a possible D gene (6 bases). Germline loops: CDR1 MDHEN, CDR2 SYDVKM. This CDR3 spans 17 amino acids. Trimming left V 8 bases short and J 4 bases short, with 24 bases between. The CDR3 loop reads CASGRGGRSLLNQPQHF. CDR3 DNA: TGTGCCAGCGGCCGGGGGGGCAGGAGTTTATTGAATCAGCCCCAGCATTTT.

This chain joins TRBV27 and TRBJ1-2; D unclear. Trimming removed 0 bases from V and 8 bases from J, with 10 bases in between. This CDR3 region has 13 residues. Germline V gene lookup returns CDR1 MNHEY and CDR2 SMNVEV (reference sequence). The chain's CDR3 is CASSLSRSRGYTF. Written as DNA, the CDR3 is TGTGCCAGCAGTTTATCAAGGAGCCGAGGCTACACCTTC.

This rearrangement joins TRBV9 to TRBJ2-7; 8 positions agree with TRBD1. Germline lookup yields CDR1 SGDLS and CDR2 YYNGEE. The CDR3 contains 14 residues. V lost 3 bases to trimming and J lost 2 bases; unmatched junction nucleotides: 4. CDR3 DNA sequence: TGTGCCAGCAGCGAGGACAGGGTCCCCTACGAGCAGTACTTC. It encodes CASSEDRVPYEQYF.

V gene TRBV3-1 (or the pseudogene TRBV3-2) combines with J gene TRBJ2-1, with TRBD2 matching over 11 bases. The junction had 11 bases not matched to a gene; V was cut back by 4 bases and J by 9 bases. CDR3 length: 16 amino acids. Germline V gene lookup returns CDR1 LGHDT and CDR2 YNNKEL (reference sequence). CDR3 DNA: TGTGCCAGCAGCCGTATAGCGGGAGGGGACTTTGGTGAGCAGTTCTTC. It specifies CASSRIAGGDFGEQFF.

The CDR3 bases are TGTGCCAGTAGTTCAGGGGCGTCTCCTGGAAACACCATATATTTT. Protein: CASSSGASPGNTIYF. The chain has TRBV19 and TRBJ1-3; D is perhaps TRBD1 (6 bases). Germline V gene sequence: CDR1 LNHDA, CDR2 SQIVND (reference sequence). V was shortened by 5 bases and J by 2 bases, with 13 bases between the two germline ends. The CDR3 is 15 residues long.

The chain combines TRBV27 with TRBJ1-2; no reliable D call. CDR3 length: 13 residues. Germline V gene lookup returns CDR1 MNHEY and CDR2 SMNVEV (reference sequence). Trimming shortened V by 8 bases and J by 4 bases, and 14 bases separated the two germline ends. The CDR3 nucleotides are TGTGCCAGCGGCCCAGGCGGATTCTATGGCTACACCTTC. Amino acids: CASGPGGFYGYTF.

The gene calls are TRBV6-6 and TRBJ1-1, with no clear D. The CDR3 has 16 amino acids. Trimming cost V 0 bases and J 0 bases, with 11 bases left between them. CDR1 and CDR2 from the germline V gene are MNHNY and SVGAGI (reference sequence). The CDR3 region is CASSYSPGEMNTEAFF. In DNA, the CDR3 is TGTGCCAGCAGTTACTCTCCAGGAGAAATGAACACTGAAGCTTTCTTT.